The rows below give T cell receptor beta chains drawn from one sample of a study of blood T cell repertoires in COVID-19. TCRdb keeps only in-frame clones here, not all; method: immunoSEQ multiplex PCR. The table records around 170,000 clones, around 80% of them present only once. Source material: peripheral blood. These receptors were obtained from a man under 40 with active or convalescent COVID-19. Each CDR3 is given with its conserved first and last residue. Each record gives: J gene, D gene, V gene, clone size, CDR3 protein, CDR3 DNA. D genes are given only for firm matches. The size field is filled for only some rows; it gives once, few, many or a size class.

>TRBJ1-6|TRBD1|TRBV5-6|-
CASSARDRGRSPLHF
TGTGCCAGCAGCGCTCGGGACAGGGGGCGTTCACCCCTCCACTTT
>TRBJ1-3|-|TRBV27|-
CASSARGTGNTIYF
TGTGCCAGCAGCGCACGGGGAACTGGAAACACCATATATTTT
>TRBJ2-1|TRBD2|TRBV9|-
CASSVEWTSGTHEQFF
TGTGCCAGCAGCGTAGAATGGACTAGCGGGACCCATGAGCAGTTCTTC
>TRBJ2-1|TRBD1|TRBV10-3|-
CASQGATPTYNEQFF
TGTGCCAGTCAGGGGGCCACCCCAACCTACAATGAGCAGTTCTTC
>TRBJ2-5|TRBD2|TRBV28|-
CASSLGRTSVQETQYF
TGTGCCAGCAGTTTAGGTAGGACTAGCGTCCAAGAGACCCAGTACTTC
>TRBJ2-1|-|TRBV3-1/TRBV3-2|-
CASSLGPTPNEQFF
TGTGCCAGCAGCCTCGGCCCGACTCCGAATGAGCAGTTCTTC
>TRBJ1-2|-|TRBV2|-
CASSEARTAGNYGYTF
TGTGCCAGCAGTGAAGCGAGGACTGCCGGGAACTATGGCTACACCTTC
>TRBJ2-3|-|TRBV2|-
CASSITDTQYF
TGTGCCAGCAGCATCACAGATACGCAGTATTTT
>TRBJ2-3|TRBD2|TRBV19|-
CASSIASGSTDTQYF
TGTGCCAGTAGTATAGCTAGCGGGAGCACAGATACGCAGTATTTT
>TRBJ1-2|-|TRBV27|once
CASSFAGQGFGYTF
TGTGCCAGCAGTTTTGCGGGGCAAGGATTCGGCTACACCTTC
>TRBJ1-1|-|TRBV11-2|-
CASSLLGFMNTEAFF
TGTGCCAGCAGCTTATTGGGCTTTATGAACACTGAAGCTTTCTTT
>TRBJ2-7|-|TRBV7-2|once
CASSPGSATIRNEQYF
TGTGCCAGCAGCCCCGGCAGCGCCACGATTCGGAACGAGCAGTACTTC
>TRBJ1-1|-|TRBV7-3|-
CASSIQTNTEAFF
TGTGCCAGCAGCATACAGACGAACACTGAAGCTTTCTTT
>TRBJ2-5|TRBD2|TRBV7-9|-
CASRPTVGGQETQYF
TGTGCCAGCAGGCCTACCGTCGGGGGGCAAGAGACCCAGTACTTC
>TRBJ2-4|-|TRBV6-6|-
CASRRSSAPAKNIQYF
TGTGCCAGCAGGCGATCTAGCGCGCCGGCCAAAAACATTCAGTACTTC
>TRBJ2-2|TRBD1|TRBV24-1|-
CATSDLGTGDTGELFF
TGTGCCACCAGTGATTTGGGGACAGGGGACACCGGGGAGCTGTTTTTT
>TRBJ1-1|TRBD1|TRBV2|-
CASSVGESGDRDTEAFF
TGTGCCAGCAGTGTTGGGGAGTCCGGGGACAGGGACACTGAAGCTTTCTTT
>TRBJ1-1|-|TRBV6-5|-
CASSYVGGTEAFF
TGTGCCAGCAGTTACGTGGGGGGCACTGAAGCTTTCTTT
>TRBJ1-5|TRBD1|TRBV19|-
CASSISDRDNQPQHF
TGTGCCAGTAGTATTTCGGACAGGGACAATCAGCCCCAGCATTTT
>TRBJ1-5|-|TRBV30|-
CAWSSFGNQPQHF
TGTGCCTGGAGTTCGTTCGGCAATCAGCCCCAGCATTTT
>TRBJ2-1|-|TRBV6-5|few
CASRDISSYNEQFF
TGTGCCAGCAGGGACATTAGCTCCTACAATGAGCAGTTCTTC
>TRBJ2-7|-|TRBV3-1/TRBV3-2|-
CASSQDEQNSYWYEQYF
TGTGCCAGCAGCCAAGATGAGCAGAACAGTTACTGGTACGAGCAGTACTTC
>TRBJ1-2|-|TRBV6-1|-
CASSELGGGNYGYTF
TGTGCCAGCAGTGAACTGGGGGGGGGCAACTATGGCTACACCTTC
>TRBJ1-1|TRBD1|TRBV5-4|once
CASSLIGQGVNTEAFF
TGTGCCAGCAGCTTGATCGGACAGGGGGTAAACACTGAAGCTTTCTTT
>TRBJ2-5|TRBD1|TRBV6-6|-
CASSNIDRGQEETQYF
TGTGCCAGCAGTAATATTGACAGGGGGCAGGAAGAGACCCAGTACTTC
>TRBJ2-5|TRBD2|TRBV3-1/TRBV3-2|-
CASSPGLARQETQYF
TGTGCCAGCAGCCCCGGACTAGCGAGACAAGAGACCCAGTACTTC
>TRBJ2-1|TRBD1|TRBV11-3|-
CASSFWATGTSSYNEQFF
TGTGCCAGCAGCTTTTGGGCGACAGGGACCAGCTCCTACAATGAGCAGTTCTTC
>TRBJ2-7|-|TRBV7-2|once
CASSPSGTSYEQYF
TGTGCCAGCAGCCCAAGCGGAACATCCTACGAGCAGTACTTC
>TRBJ1-4|TRBD1|TRBV6-5|-
CATKNRGLTNEKLFF
TGTGCCACTAAAAACAGGGGGCTCACTAATGAAAAACTGTTTTTT
>TRBJ2-2|TRBD1|TRBV25-1|-
CASSPGTGGTGELFF
TGTGCCAGCAGCCCCGGGACAGGGGGAACCGGGGAGCTGTTTTTT
>TRBJ1-2|TRBD1|TRBV9|-
CASSPVRDRVYVNYGYTF
TGTGCCAGCAGCCCCGTGCGGGACAGGGTATATGTAAACTATGGCTACACCTTC
>TRBJ2-6|-|TRBV2|-
CASSRVAGVGANVLTF
TGTGCCAGCAGTCGGGTGGCAGGGGTAGGGGCCAACGTCCTGACTTTC
>TRBJ1-1|-|TRBV7-9|-
CASSPSGGLNMNTEAFF
TGTGCCAGCAGCCCCTCGGGGGGGCTCAACATGAACACTGAAGCTTTCTTT